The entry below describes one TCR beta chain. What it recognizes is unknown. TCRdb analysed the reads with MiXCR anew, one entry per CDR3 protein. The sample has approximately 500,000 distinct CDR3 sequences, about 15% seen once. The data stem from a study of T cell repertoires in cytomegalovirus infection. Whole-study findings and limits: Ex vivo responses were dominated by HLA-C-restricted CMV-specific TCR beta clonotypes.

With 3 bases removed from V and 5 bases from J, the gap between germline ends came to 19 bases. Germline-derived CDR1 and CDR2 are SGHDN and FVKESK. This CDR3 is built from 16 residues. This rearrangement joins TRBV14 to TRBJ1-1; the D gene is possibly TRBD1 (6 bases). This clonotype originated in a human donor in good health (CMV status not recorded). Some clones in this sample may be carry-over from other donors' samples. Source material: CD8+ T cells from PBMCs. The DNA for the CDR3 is TGTGCCAGCAGCCACGGGGGGAGGGGGAGAGGGACTGAAGCTTTCTTT. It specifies CASSHGGRGRGTEAFF.